The 19 T cell receptor beta chains given below trace back to one sample, sequenced in a study of cytotoxic CD8 clonotypes in ibrutinib-treated CLL. The protocol was immunoSEQ multiplex PCR, while the TCRdb copy is restricted to in-frame clones and leaves out a portion. The sample lists 50,000 to 70,000 clones, roughly 54% occurring once. The sample in question was PBMCs, obtained at disease progression, from a patient treated with ibrutinib. The receptors derive from a human donor with chronic lymphocytic leukemia.

This clone occurred many times. The V and J genes are TRBV28 and TRBJ1-2; D gene uncertain. The CDR3 length is 11 residues. V lost 2 bases and J 8 bases, leaving 6 bases between the germline ends. CDR1 and CDR2 from the germline V gene are MDHEN and SYDVKM. The CDR3 DNA follows: TGTGCCAGCAGTTTAGCGGGGGGCTACACCTTC. Amino acids: CASSLAGGYTF.

This clone turned up a few times. V usage is TRBV6-5 and J usage is TRBJ1-1; D remains unclear. Looked up from germline, CDR1 is MNHEY and CDR2 is SVGAGI. CDR3 length: 13 amino acids. Trimming removed 2 bases at V and 5 bases at J, with 9 bases between. The CDR3 loop reads CASSYNVGTEAFF. In DNA form, the CDR3 reads TGTGCCAGCAGTTACAATGTTGGAACTGAAGCTTTCTTT.

J is TRBJ2-3 and V is TRBV7-9; 12 nucleotides line up with TRBD2. This CDR3 has 15 residues. Germline V CDR1 and CDR2: SEHNR, FQNEAQ (reference sequence). V lost 3 bases and J lost 4; bases outside the gene matches: 2. CDR3 sequence: CASSLTSGGPDTQYF. In nucleotides, the CDR3 is TGTGCCAGCAGCTTGACTAGCGGGGGCCCAGATACGCAGTATTTT.

The chain's CDR3 is CASSQEVRRDTQYF. In DNA form, the CDR3 reads TGCGCCAGCAGCCAAGAAGTGAGACGGGATACGCAGTATTTT. This rearrangement joins TRBV4-3 to TRBJ2-3; D gene ambiguous. The germline CDR1 and CDR2 sequences are LGHNA and YSLEER. This CDR3 is built from 14 residues. V was cut by 0 bases and J by 6 bases, with 10 bases left in between.

The chain recombines TRBV18 with TRBJ1-5; 9 bases are a match to TRBD1. The CDR3 runs to 15 residues. V gave up 0 bases and J gave up 6 bases; unmatched junction bases: 3. Germline CDR1 is KGHSH and CDR2 is LQKENI. CDR3 in DNA: TGTGCCAGCTCACCACCGACAGGGGGGGGTCAGCCCCAGCATTTT. Translating gives CASSPPTGGGQPQHF.

Written as DNA, the CDR3 is TGTGCCAGCAGTGAGGGACCCACAGATACGCAGTATTTT. It yields the protein CASSEGPTDTQYF. The chain is built from TRBV2 and TRBJ2-3, with D perhaps assigned TRBD1 or TRBD2 (5 bases each). With 3 bases removed from V and 2 bases from J, the gap between germline ends came to 6 bases. This CDR3 is built from 13 residues. In germline, CDR1 is SNHLY, CDR2 FYNNEI.

This clone was observed many times. The chain combines TRBV7-2 with TRBJ1-2, with a weak D call TRBD1 (6 bases). CDR3 size: 15 residues. The V end lost 1 base, the J end lost 6 bases, and 15 bases lay between the germline ends. Germline CDR1 is SGHTA and CDR2 is FQGNSA. Written as DNA, the CDR3 is TGTGCCAGCAGCTTAGTTAGTCAGGGGCGAGATGGCTACACCTTC. Residues: CASSLVSQGRDGYTF.

The chain has TRBV19 and TRBJ1-1, with D possibly being TRBD1 (5 bases). CDR1 is LNHDA and CDR2 is SQIVND in the germline V gene (reference sequence). Trimming removed 6 bases at V and 8 bases at J, with 19 bases between. CDR3 length: 14 residues. The CDR3 DNA follows: TGTGCCAGTAGCAGAGACAGAAAAGGGGCGGAAGCTTTCTTT. Translation: CASSRDRKGAEAFF.

This clone was seen only a few times. The genes are TRBV5-1 and TRBJ2-5, with TRBD1 identical over 8 bases. Germline V gene lookup returns CDR1 SGHRS and CDR2 YFSETQ. The CDR3 has 15 residues. V lost 4 bases and J lost 1; bases outside the gene matches: 6. The CDR3 loop is CASSKGTGPQETQYF. CDR3 nucleotide sequence: TGCGCCAGCAGCAAAGGGACAGGCCCCCAAGAGACCCAGTACTTC.

The genes are TRBV11-2 and TRBJ2-5; 10 nucleotides align to TRBD1. In germline, CDR1 is SGHAT, CDR2 FQNNGV. J lost 7 bases, V lost 5 bases, and 7 bases had no gene match. The CDR3 extends over 14 amino acids. DNA for the CDR3: TGTGCCAGCAGCCCGCGGACAGGGGGTGTGACCCAGTACTTC. Encoded protein: CASSPRTGGVTQYF.

The sample holds a few counts of this clone. The chain recombines TRBV7-6 with TRBJ2-7; D possibly corresponds to TRBD1 (6 bases). Deletions cut 1 base from V and 7 bases from J, with 17 bases between. The V gene's germline CDR1 is SGHVS and CDR2 FNYEAQ. This CDR3 comprises 15 residues. CDR3 nucleotides: TGTGCCAGCAGCTTAGGGCGGACAGCGGAATGGGAGCAGTACTTC. This gives the protein CASSLGRTAEWEQYF.

This clone came up many times. The chain employs TRBV27 and TRBJ2-1; a weak D match, TRBD2 (5 bases). Germline CDR1 reads MNHEY; CDR2 reads SMNVEV (reference sequence). The CDR3 covers 15 residues. The V end lost 0 bases, the J end lost 8 bases, and 14 bases lay between the germline ends. Here the CDR3 reads CASSLSRASRHEQFF. The CDR3 region has the DNA TGTGCCAGCAGTTTATCGAGGGCTAGCCGTCATGAGCAGTTCTTC.

This rearrangement joins TRBV7-8 to TRBJ1-2; 12 bases are a match to TRBD1. This CDR3 comprises 18 residues. Germline values: CDR1 SGHVS, CDR2 FQNEAQ. J gave up 4 bases and V 1 base, and 10 bases lay outside the gene matches. CDR3 region: CASSLVRSGTGGIYGYTF. CDR3 sequence (DNA): TGTGCCAGCAGCTTAGTACGATCAGGGACAGGGGGCATCTATGGCTACACCTTC.

Written as DNA, the CDR3 is TGTGCCTGGTTGGGTAGGGTGGAAACCGGGGAGCTGTTTTTT. Residues: CAWLGRVETGELFF. This rearrangement joins TRBV30 to TRBJ2-2; no reliable D call. The V end was cut by 5 bases, the J end by 5 bases, with 15 bases between. The CDR3 consists of 14 residues. Germline CDR1 is GTSNPN and CDR2 is SVGIG (reference sequence).

The rearrangement uses TRBV30 and TRBJ2-2; no definite D call. Looked up from germline, CDR1 is GTSNPN and CDR2 is SVGIG (reference sequence). The CDR3 is 12 residues long. This CDR3 reads CAHGWITGELFF. The CDR3 coding sequence is TGTGCTCATGGGTGGATAACCGGGGAGCTGTTTTTT.

V is TRBV2 and J is TRBJ2-3; D ambiguous. CDR1 and CDR2 (germline): SNHLY, FYNNEI. V was clipped by 8 bases and J by 2 bases, with 2 bases between them. There are 10 residues in the CDR3. CDR3 region: CASDTDTQYF. CDR3 DNA sequence: TGTGCCAGCGACACAGATACGCAGTATTTT.

This clone is medium-sized (0.01 to 0.1%) within its sample. The chain couples TRBV7-9 to TRBJ1-2, with TRBD1 matching 7 bases. Trimming cost V 8 bases and J 2 bases; bases outside gene matches: 5. Germline CDR1 reads SEHNR; CDR2 reads FQNEAQ (reference sequence). The CDR3 extends over 13 amino acids. The CDR3 DNA is TGTGCCAGCCAGGGACAGATAAACTATGGCTACACCTTC. Encoded protein: CASQGQINYGYTF.

This clone appeared a single time. This chain connects TRBV4-3 to TRBJ2-6; unclear D gene. Germline CDR1 reads LGHNA; CDR2 reads YSLEER. V lost 7 bases and J lost 0, with 13 bases in between. CDR3 length: 16 amino acids. The CDR3 loop is CASTSDHNSGANVLTF. CDR3 nucleotides: TGCGCCAGCACGAGTGACCACAACTCTGGGGCCAACGTCCTGACTTTC.

CDR3 in amino acids: CAITKSSESTGELFF. As DNA, the CDR3 is TGTGCCATCACCAAGTCATCAGAAAGCACCGGGGAGCTGTTTTTT. The chain recombines TRBV10-3 with TRBJ2-2, with D hard to call. Deletions cut 7 bases from V and 4 bases from J, with 16 bases between. Germline CDR1 ENHRY, CDR2 SYGVKD. The CDR3 is 15 residues long.